These 21 T cell receptor beta chains were all obtained from the same sample, sequenced in a study of a mutant IDH1 vaccine in newly diagnosed glioma. The data were produced by immunoSEQ multiplex PCR, yet TCRdb's version contains in-frame clones alone and is incomplete. This table holds under 70,000 clones, about 81% found once. Indicated time point: week 5, during vaccination. In every dose of vaccine, 300 ug of mutant IDH1 20-mer peptide was given alongside topical imiquimod. The antigens for these receptors are not known. The input for sequencing was PBMCs, taken from a glioma patient whose treatment included an IDH1 peptide vaccine. The receptors shown here come from a woman aged 50 to 60 with glioma.

This clone occurred once. This chain connects TRBV11-1 to TRBJ2-7; TRBD1 matches 7 bases. The CDR3 length is 14 residues. Germline trimming cut 3 bases from V and 4 bases from J; bases unmatched to any gene: 6. The germline gives CDR1 SGHAT, CDR2 FQDESV (reference sequence). The CDR3: CASSFRDSRYEQYF. The CDR3 DNA reads TGTGCCAGCAGCTTTAGGGACAGTAGGTACGAGCAGTACTTC.

The chain recombines TRBV7-8 with TRBJ2-7; D is undetermined. Germline loops: CDR1 SGHVS, CDR2 FQNEAQ. Deletions cut 5 bases from V and 6 bases from J, with 11 bases between. This CDR3 is 12 amino acids long. DNA for the CDR3: TGTGCCAGCAGCATTACTTCGATCGAGCAGTACTTC. Protein: CASSITSIEQYF.

This chain joins TRBV6-5 and TRBJ1-1, with D maybe TRBD1 (5 bases). V lost 6 bases, J lost 0 bases, and 11 bases lay in between. The CDR3 is 14 amino acids. Germline lookup yields CDR1 MNHEY and CDR2 SVGAGI. The CDR3 is CASRGGTMNTEAFF. CDR3 DNA sequence: TGTGCCAGCAGGGGGGGAACCATGAACACTGAAGCTTTCTTT.

The chain recombines TRBV2 with TRBJ1-2, with 12 bases identical to TRBD1. CDR1 and CDR2 from the germline V gene are SNHLY and FYNNEI. The CDR3 covers 14 residues. The ends lost 4 bases at V and 8 bases at J; junction bases unmatched: 5. CDR3 sequence reads: CASSGRDRGQGYTF. The CDR3 DNA is TGTGCCAGCAGTGGCCGGGACAGGGGGCAGGGCTACACCTTC.

The rearrangement joins TRBV19 to TRBJ2-5, with D perhaps matching TRBD1 (5 bases). This CDR3 has 13 amino acids. CDR1 and CDR2 from the germline V gene are LNHDA and SQIVND (reference sequence). Deletions cut 1 base from V and 8 bases from J, with 11 bases between. CDR3 sequence reads: CASSIARASTQYF. For the CDR3, the DNA is TGTGCCAGTAGTATAGCCAGGGCGAGTACCCAGTACTTC.

The rearrangement joins TRBV9 to TRBJ2-5; 13 nucleotides match TRBD2. Germline values: CDR1 SGDLS, CDR2 YYNGEE. The CDR3 has 19 amino acids. The V segment lost 4 bases and the J segment 5 bases; nucleotides outside the gene matches: 17. The CDR3 DNA sequence: TGTGCCAGCAGCTTGGGCTTTACCGGGACTAGCGGGGCCGGGGAGACCCAGTACTTC. Protein product: CASSLGFTGTSGAGETQYF. Drawing the rest from reference TRBV9 and TRBJ2-5, the complete variable domain is DSGVTQTPKHLITATGQRVTLRCSPRSGDLSVYWYQQSLDQGLQFLIQYYNGEERAKGNILERFSAQQFPDLHSELNLSSLELGDSALYFCASSLGFTGTSGAGETQYFGPGTRLLVL.

The chain carries TRBV2 and TRBJ1-5, with 9 nucleotides matching TRBD1. This CDR3 contains 14 residues. J was trimmed by 2 bases and V by 11 bases; bases with no gene match: 7. Germline V gene sequence: CDR1 SNHLY, CDR2 FYNNEI. CDR3 region: CAGDRTGGNQPQHF. The CDR3 region has the DNA TGTGCCGGGGACCGGACAGGGGGCAATCAGCCCCAGCATTTT.

This clone was recorded only once. This chain uses TRBV4-1 with TRBJ2-2, with D unresolved. The CDR3 runs to 12 residues. Germline V lookup: CDR1 MGHRA, CDR2 YSYEKL. V dropped 0 bases and J dropped 8 bases, with 4 bases sitting between them. In DNA form, the CDR3 reads TGCGCCAGCAGCCAAGAAGTAGGGGAGCTGTTTTTT. It translates to CASSQEVGELFF.

This chain links TRBV27 with TRBJ2-3; D ambiguous. Germline values: CDR1 MNHEY, CDR2 SMNVEV (reference sequence). V lost 5 bases and J lost 3, with 15 bases in between. This CDR3 spans 15 amino acids. CDR3 nucleotide sequence: TGTGCCAGCAGTGCCAGATCTCCCTCAACAGATACGCAGTATTTT. It codes for CASSARSPSTDTQYF.

V usage is TRBV5-5 and J usage is TRBJ1-2; 7 bases fit TRBD1. There are 15 residues in the CDR3. The trim removed 0 bases at V and 6 bases at J, leaving 8 bases unmatched. Germline V gene data show CDR1 as SGHKS and CDR2 as YYEKEE (reference sequence). CDR3 amino acids: CASSLVYPGGNGYTF. The CDR3, as DNA: TGTGCCAGCAGCTTGGTTTATCCAGGGGGGAATGGCTACACCTTC. Supplemented by reference TRBV5-5 and TRBJ1-2, the full variable domain reads DAGVTQSPTHLIKTRGQQVTLRCSPISGHKSVSWYQQVLGQGPQFIFQYYEKEERGRGNFPDRFSARQFPNYSSELNVNALLLGDSALYLCASSLVYPGGNGYTFGSGTRLTVV.

The genes are TRBV2 and TRBJ2-2; weak D call: TRBD1 (5 bases). The CDR3 is 15 residues long. V was clipped by 5 bases and J by 0 bases, with 10 bases between them. Germline V gene sequence: CDR1 SNHLY, CDR2 FYNNEI. The DNA of the CDR3 is TGTGCCAGCAGTCAAGGGGTCGCGAACACCGGGGAGCTGTTTTTT. Its protein product is CASSQGVANTGELFF. The full variable domain, its missing parts supplied by reference TRBV2 and TRBJ2-2, is EPEVTQTPSHQVTQMGQEVILRCVPISNHLYFYWYRQILGQKVEFLVSFYNNEISEKSEIFDDQFSVERPDGSNFTLKIRSTKLEDSAMYFCASSQGVANTGELFFGEGSRLTVL.

V usage is TRBV5-5 and J usage is TRBJ2-2, with TRBD1 matching over 8 bases. Germline CDR1 reads SGHKS; CDR2 reads YYEKEE (reference sequence). The V segment lost 4 bases and the J segment 16 bases; nucleotides outside the gene matches: 15. This CDR3 is 14 amino acids long. The CDR3 reads CASSPYAGTGLTFF. CDR3 sequence (DNA): TGTGCCAGCAGCCCGTATGCCGGGACAGGTTTAACGTTTTTT. Filled out from reference TRBV5-5 and TRBJ2-2, the complete variable domain reads DAGVTQSPTHLIKTRGQQVTLRCSPISGHKSVSWYQQVLGQGPQFIFQYYEKEERGRGNFPDRFSARQFPNYSSELNVNALLLGDSALYLCASSPYAGTGLTFFGEGSRLTVL.

Regarding this clone: Different DNA sequences within this sample yield the same CDR3. In DNA form, the CDR3 reads TGTGCCAGCAGCTTACGGCAGGGTAATGAAAAACTGTTTTTT. Translated: CASSLRQGNEKLFF. The V gene is TRBV7-9, the J gene TRBJ1-4; a weak D match, TRBD1 (5 bases). CDR3 length: 14 amino acids. Germline V gives CDR1 SEHNR, CDR2 FQNEAQ (reference sequence). Trimming left V 2 bases short and J 4 bases short, with 8 bases between.

Comment on this clone: This sample also contains other DNA sequences that code for the same CDR3. The V gene is TRBV18, the J gene TRBJ1-1; D may be TRBD1 (5 bases). The V gene lost 3 bases and the J gene lost 1 base, with 6 bases spanning the gap. CDR1 KGHSH and CDR2 LQKENI come from the germline V gene. This CDR3 region has 13 residues. The CDR3 DNA reads TGTGCCAGCTCACCGCAGGGGAACACTGAAGCTTTCTTT. Its translation: CASSPQGNTEAFF.

This chain uses TRBV19 with TRBJ2-7, with D hard to call. V gave up 3 bases and J gave up 1 base, with 7 bases separating them. The V gene's germline CDR1 is LNHDA and CDR2 SQIVND (reference sequence). The CDR3 runs 13 residues. The CDR3 loop reads CASSIRLSYEQYF. Here the CDR3 DNA reads TGTGCCAGTAGTATTCGGCTATCCTACGAGCAGTACTTC.

The chain joins TRBV2 to TRBJ1-6; D unclear. The CDR3 extends over 11 amino acids. Germline V lookup: CDR1 SNHLY, CDR2 FYNNEI. V was clipped by 6 bases and J by 8 bases, with 5 bases between them. The CDR3 reads CASSQDSPLHF. Here the CDR3 DNA reads TGTGCCAGCAGCCAGGATTCACCCCTCCACTTT. Based on the CDR3 plus reference TRBV2 and TRBJ1-6, the full variable domain is EPEVTQTPSHQVTQMGQEVILRCVPISNHLYFYWYRQILGQKVEFLVSFYNNEISEKSEIFDDQFSVERPDGSNFTLKIRSTKLEDSAMYFCASSQDSPLHFGNGTRLTVT.

The chain combines TRBV19 with TRBJ1-1; perhaps TRBD1 as D (5 bases). The ends were cut back, 1 base at V and 0 bases at J, with 15 bases in the middle. The germline V gene has CDR1 LNHDA and CDR2 SQIVND (reference sequence). The CDR3 is made up of 17 amino acids. The CDR3 loop reads CASSIVAQVNLNTEAFF. CDR3 DNA: TGTGCCAGTAGTATAGTCGCACAGGTAAACTTGAACACTGAAGCTTTCTTT.

This sequence joins TRBV19 and TRBJ1-6; no reliable D call. Trimming shortened V by 1 base and J by 4 bases, and 5 bases separated the two germline ends. Germline loops: CDR1 LNHDA, CDR2 SQIVND (reference sequence). This CDR3 is built from 14 residues. This chain's CDR3 is CASSIGQYNSPLHF. The CDR3 DNA reads as TGTGCCAGTAGTATAGGGCAGTATAATTCACCCCTCCACTTT. Using reference TRBV19 and TRBJ1-6 for the parts outside the CDR3, the full variable domain is DGGITQSPKYLFRKEGQNVTLSCEQNLNHDAMYWYRQDPGQGLRLIYYSQIVNDFQKGDIAEGYSVSREKKESFPLTVTSAQKNPTAFYLCASSIGQYNSPLHFGNGTRLTVT.

The CDR3 reads CASSFGTGVGNQPQHF. CDR3 DNA: TGTGCCAGCAGCTTTGGCACAGGGGTAGGCAATCAGCCCCAGCATTTT. The chain recombines TRBV5-6 with TRBJ1-5; TRBD1 matches 7 bases. The V gene end was trimmed by 2 bases and the J gene end by 2 bases; junction bases not matched to a gene: 7. Germline loops: CDR1 SGHDT, CDR2 YYEEEE. This CDR3 is built from 16 residues.

The chain couples TRBV4-1 to TRBJ2-7; 8 nucleotides match TRBD2. Germline-derived CDR1 and CDR2 are MGHRA and YSYEKL. J was trimmed by 0 bases and V by 1 base; bases with no gene match: 5. CDR3 length: 16 residues. CDR3 DNA sequence: TGCGCCAGCAGCCAAGGTACTAGCGGCAGCTCCTACGAGCAGTACTTC. This gives the protein CASSQGTSGSSYEQYF.

CDR3 region: CASLSLGGEQYF. DNA of the CDR3: TGTGCCAGTCTATCCTTAGGGGGGGAGCAGTACTTC. This rearrangement joins TRBV19 to TRBJ2-7; the D call may be TRBD1 or TRBD2 (6 bases each). CDR1 LNHDA and CDR2 SQIVND come from the germline V gene (reference sequence). Trimming took off 8 bases at V and 7 bases at J, with 15 bases between the two ends. The CDR3 extends over 12 amino acids.